This T cell receptor (beta chain) was captured in a study of shared clonotypes between healthy human individuals. General study findings and limits: Limitation of the genetic and exposure-history diversity represented came from the few donors.

Each unsorted PBMC replicate got 300 ng genomic DNA, some 31,000 genomes. Sequencing on ten immunoSEQ deep assay plates was performed for unsorted PBMC DNA. The protocol was immunoSEQ multiplex PCR, while the TCRdb copy is restricted to in-frame clones and leaves out a portion. Of roughly 500,000 clones listed, around 79% were seen once; the top ten hold under 15%. Regarding this clone: What it recognizes is unknown.

Only Caucasian adults living in Nashville, Tennessee served as donors. V shed 6 bases, J shed 3 bases, and the junction held 3 bases outside the gene matches. From germline, CDR1 is MNHEY and CDR2 SMNVEV (reference sequence). The CDR3 extends over 13 amino acids. This TCR came from a woman between 35 and 50 years old in good health. Some clones in this sample may be carry-over from other donors' samples. This rearrangement joins TRBV27 to TRBJ2-7, with 9 bases fitting TRBD1. Input material: PBMCs. The chain's CDR3 is CASRDRGLYEQYF. The CDR3 bases are TGTGCCAGCAGGGACAGGGGCCTCTACGAGCAGTACTTC.